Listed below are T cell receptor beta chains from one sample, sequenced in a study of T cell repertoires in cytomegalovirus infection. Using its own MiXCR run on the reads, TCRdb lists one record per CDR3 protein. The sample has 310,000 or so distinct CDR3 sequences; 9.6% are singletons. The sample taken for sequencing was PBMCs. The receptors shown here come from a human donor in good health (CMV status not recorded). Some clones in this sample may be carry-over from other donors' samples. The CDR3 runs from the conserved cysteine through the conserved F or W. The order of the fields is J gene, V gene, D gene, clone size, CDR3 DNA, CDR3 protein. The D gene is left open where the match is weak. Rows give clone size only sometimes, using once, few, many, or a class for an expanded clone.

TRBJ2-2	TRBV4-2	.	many	TGTGCCAGCAGCCCGGAAGTCTCACCTGCCGACACCGGGGAGCTGTTTTTT	CASSPEVSPADTGELFF
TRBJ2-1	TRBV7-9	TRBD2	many	TGTGCCAGCAGCGAGCCCCTTAGCGGGCGAGGCCATGAGCAGTTCTTC	CASSEPLSGRGHEQFF
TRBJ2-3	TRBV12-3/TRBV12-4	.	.	TGTGCCAGCAGGCTAGCTACAGATACGCAGTATTTT	CASRLATDTQYF
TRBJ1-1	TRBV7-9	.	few	TGTGCCAGCAGCTTCCTACAGGGAGTTGAAGCTTTCTTT	CASSFLQGVEAFF
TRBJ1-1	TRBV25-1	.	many	TGTGCCAGCAGTGACCCTCGGGGGCGAAAGAACACTGAAGCTTTCTTT	CASSDPRGRKNTEAFF
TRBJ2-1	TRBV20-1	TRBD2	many	TGCAGTGCTACCTCGGGAAGCGGGGCGTCCTATGAGCAGTTCTTC	CSATSGSGASYEQFF
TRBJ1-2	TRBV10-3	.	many	TGTGCCATCAGTGAGTCGATAGGGAGTGGTGGCTACACCTTC	CAISESIGSGGYTF
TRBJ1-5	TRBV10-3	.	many	TGTGCCATCAAAGAGGGCTCAAATCAGCCCCAGCATTTT	CAIKEGSNQPQHF
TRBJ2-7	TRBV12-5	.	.	TGTGCTAGTGGTTTGGTATCGTCGCCTTACGAGCAGTACTTC	CASGLVSSPYEQYF
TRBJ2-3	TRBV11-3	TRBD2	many	TGTGCCAGCAGCTCCTTCCTAGTGGGGGGGATTGAAAAGCAGTATTTT	CASSSFLVGGIEKQYF
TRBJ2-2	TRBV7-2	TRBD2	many	TGTGCCAGCAGCTTAACGGGGGGGCCAATTGAGCTGTTTTTT	CASSLTGGPIELFF
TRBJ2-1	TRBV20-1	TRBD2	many	TGCAGTGCTAGAGCTCTGGGACTAGCGGGGTTTGTCGATGAGCAGTTCTTC	CSARALGLAGFVDEQFF
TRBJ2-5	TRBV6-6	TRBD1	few	TGTGCCAGCCAGTTACAGGGGGTCTACCAAGAGACCCAGTACTTC	CASQLQGVYQETQYF
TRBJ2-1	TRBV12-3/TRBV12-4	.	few	TGTGCCAGCAGCCTCTCCGGGACTGGGCGGTCCAATGAGCAGTTCTTC	CASSLSGTGRSNEQFF